The 17 T cell receptor beta chains reported below all come from one sample, sequenced in a study of shared clonotypes between healthy human individuals. TCRdb's table, derived via immunoSEQ multiplex PCR, lists solely in-frame clones and lacks some. The data contain over 2 million clones, just under 95% of them singletons. The sequenced sample was naive CD4+ T cells from PBMCs. Noted subset: CD45RA+ positively selected. These receptor sequences come from a man aged 18 to 29 in good health. Some clones in this sample may be carry-over from other donors' samples.

This clone was seen a few times. The chain employs TRBV28 and TRBJ1-1; D is possibly TRBD1 (5 bases). Per germline, CDR1 MDHEN and CDR2 SYDVKM. Between the trimmed V and J ends, which lost 6 bases and 4 bases, there was a span of 18 bases. CDR3 size: 15 residues. This CDR3 reads CASSPNGGVSTEAFF. CDR3 DNA: TGTGCCAGCAGCCCCAACGGGGGGGTGAGCACTGAAGCTTTCTTT.

The V call is TRBV30, the J call TRBJ2-4; 9 bases line up with TRBD2. Per the germline V gene, CDR1 is GTSNPN and CDR2 is SVGIG (reference sequence). The CDR3 contains 15 residues. The junction had 4 bases not matched to a gene; V was cut back by 1 base and J by 3 bases. For the CDR3, the DNA is TGTGCCTGGAGTGATATAGCGGGAGTCAAAAACATTCAGTACTTC. It specifies CAWSDIAGVKNIQYF.

The genes are TRBV18 and TRBJ2-3, with a possible D match to TRBD1 (6 bases). The CDR3 spans 16 residues. Trimming shortened V by 6 bases and J by 0 bases, and 16 bases separated the two germline ends. The germline V gene has CDR1 KGHSH and CDR2 LQKENI. CDR3 protein: CASSQWTVDSTDTQYF. The CDR3 DNA follows: TGTGCCAGCTCTCAATGGACAGTAGATAGCACAGATACGCAGTATTTT.

The J gene is TRBJ2-2, the V gene TRBV5-1; 11 bases fit TRBD2. The germline V gene has CDR1 SGHRS and CDR2 YFSETQ. V shed 1 base and J 3 bases; nucleotides not matched to a gene: 5. The CDR3 totals 17 residues. The CDR3 loop reads CASSLQLAGVDTGELFF. The CDR3 nucleotides are TGCGCCAGCAGCTTGCAACTAGCGGGAGTTGACACCGGGGAGCTGTTTTTT.

This clone was seen only once. The chain is built from TRBV7-9 and TRBJ1-5; D is uncertain. The CDR3 is made up of 13 amino acids. V was shortened by 1 base and J by 7 bases, with 8 bases between the two germline ends. The germline gives CDR1 SEHNR, CDR2 FQNEAQ (reference sequence). This chain's CDR3 is CASSLGAEQPQHF. The CDR3 region has the DNA TGTGCCAGCAGCTTAGGCGCGGAGCAGCCCCAGCATTTT.

The V and J genes are TRBV19 and TRBJ1-5; 8 nucleotides match TRBD1. The V gene's germline CDR1 is LNHDA and CDR2 SQIVND (reference sequence). The CDR3 loop spans 15 amino acids. V lost 5 bases and J lost 10; bases outside the gene matches: 13. CDR3 DNA: TGTGCCAGTAGTCGAGGACAGGGAAATCCGTATCCCCAGCATTTT. It specifies CASSRGQGNPYPQHF.

This chain joins TRBV2 and TRBJ2-1, with 12 bases fitting TRBD2. CDR1 is SNHLY and CDR2 is FYNNEI in the germline V gene. J lost 4 bases, V lost 6 bases, and 1 base had no gene match. This CDR3 spans 14 amino acids. CDR3: CASRTSGRYNEQFF. Written as DNA, the CDR3 is TGTGCCAGCAGGACTAGCGGGAGATACAATGAGCAGTTCTTC.

The chain joins TRBV7-8 to TRBJ1-1, with D uncertain. Trimming took 2 bases from V and 8 from J, leaving 9 bases between them. In germline, CDR1 is SGHVS, CDR2 FQNEAQ. This CDR3 has 12 amino acids. In nucleotides, the CDR3 is TGTGCCAGCAGCTTATTGCGTTCAGAAGCTTTCTTT. It translates to CASSLLRSEAFF. Full variable domain (outside the CDR3, taken from reference TRBV7-8 and TRBJ1-1): GAGVSQSPRYKVAKRGQDVALRCDPISGHVSLFWYQQALGQGPEFLTYFQNEAQLDKSGLPSDRFFAERPEGSVSTLKIQRTQQEDSAVYLCASSLLRSEAFFGQGTRLTVV.

The CDR3 nucleotides read TGCGCCAGCAGCCCGGCGGCCAGGGGGCCCTACGAGCAGTACTTC. It is translated as CASSPAARGPYEQYF. This chain connects TRBV5-1 to TRBJ2-7, with 8 bases fitting TRBD1. The CDR3 has 15 residues. Germline values: CDR1 SGHRS, CDR2 YFSETQ. The V and J ends lost 4 bases and 2 bases, in that order; junction bases with no gene match: 8.

The genes are TRBV7-3 and TRBJ2-5; D is possibly TRBD1 or TRBD2 (5 bases each). Trimming removed 0 bases at V and 2 bases at J, with 13 bases between. Germline loops: CDR1 SGHTA, CDR2 FQGTGA. This CDR3 has 16 amino acids. The CDR3 DNA reads TGTGCCAGCAGCTTAACCTCAGGGAGTGGGCAAGAGACCCAGTACTTC. Its translation is CASSLTSGSGQETQYF. The complete variable domain, with remaining parts taken from reference TRBV7-3 and TRBJ2-5, reads GAGVSQTPSNKVTEKGKYVELRCDPISGHTALYWYRQSLGQGPEFLIYFQGTGAADDSGLPNDRFFAVRPEGSVSTLKIQRTERGDSAVYLCASSLTSGSGQETQYFGPGTRLLVL.

The chain recombines TRBV11-2 with TRBJ2-4; TRBD2 matches at 10 bases. The length of the CDR3 is 15 residues. Germline V gene sequence: CDR1 SGHAT, CDR2 FQNNGV. The J segment lost 9 bases and the V segment lost 7 bases, leaving 12 bases of the junction unmatched. The DNA of the CDR3 is TGTGCCAGCACCCTCCGGACTAGCGGCTTGGGCATTCAGTACTTC. This codes for CASTLRTSGLGIQYF.

The rearrangement links TRBV9 to TRBJ2-7, with D maybe TRBD2 (6 bases). V was clipped by 4 bases and J by 0 bases, with 14 bases between them. This CDR3 comprises 15 residues. The germline V gene has CDR1 SGDLS and CDR2 YYNGEE. The CDR3 DNA is TGTGCCAGCAGCAGTAGGGGCGGGGCCTCCTACGAGCAGTACTTC. Translated, it gives CASSSRGGASYEQYF.

CDR3 sequence (DNA): TGCGCCAGCAGCCGTGAGCGGACTAGCGTCTTCGATGAGCAGTTCTTC. It encodes CASSRERTSVFDEQFF. This chain links TRBV4-3 with TRBJ2-1, with TRBD2 matching 9 bases. CDR3 length equals 16 residues. Germline values: CDR1 LGHNA, CDR2 YSLEER. J was trimmed by 8 bases and V by 4 bases; bases with no gene match: 12.

CDR3 DNA sequence: TGTGCCAGCAGCCCCCGGGCAGGGTTAGGTCAGCCCCAGCATTTT. Translation gives CASSPRAGLGQPQHF. The rearrangement links TRBV7-2 to TRBJ1-5; possibly TRBD1 for D (5 bases). The V and J ends lost 5 bases and 6 bases respectively, with 17 bases between them. CDR3 length: 15 residues. CDR1 and CDR2 from the germline V gene are SGHTA and FQGNSA. The whole variable domain, remainder taken from reference TRBV7-2 and TRBJ1-5, is GAGVSQSPSNKVTEKGKDVELRCDPISGHTALYWYRQSLGQGLEFLIYFQGNSAPDKSGLPSDRFSAERTGGSVSTLTIQRTQQEDSAVYLCASSPRAGLGQPQHFGDGTRLSIL.

This chain joins TRBV6-5 and TRBJ1-2, with 8 bases aligning to TRBD1. With V trimmed by 6 bases and J by 2 bases, 2 bases remained unmatched. The CDR3 is 13 residues long. CDR1 MNHEY and CDR2 SVGAGI come from the germline V gene. The CDR3 sequence is CASSRGPNYGYTF. CDR3 coding DNA: TGTGCCAGCAGCAGGGGGCCAAACTATGGCTACACCTTC.

V and J are TRBV7-2 and TRBJ2-1; TRBD2 aligns across 7 bases. From germline, CDR1 is SGHTA and CDR2 FQGNSA. This CDR3 region has 17 residues. The V gene end was trimmed by 5 bases and the J gene end by 5 bases; junction bases not matched to a gene: 15. CDR3 sequence: CASSRAPGLGRDNEQFF. DNA for the CDR3: TGTGCCAGCAGCCGGGCCCCCGGACTAGGAAGGGACAATGAGCAGTTCTTC.

This clone was counted between two and nine times. V gene TRBV4-2 combines with J gene TRBJ1-1, with a possible D match to TRBD1 (5 bases). CDR3 length: 14 residues. V shed 3 bases and J shed 1 base, with 9 bases lying between them. From germline, CDR1 is LGHNA and CDR2 YNFKEQ. The CDR3 DNA sequence: TGTGCCAGCAGCCAGGGGGGAACGAACACTGAAGCTTTCTTT. Residues: CASSQGGTNTEAFF.